This TCR beta chain was identified during a study of T cell repertoires in cytomegalovirus infection. As for the study in general: CMV infection plus the matching HLA type was flagged by public TCR beta signatures. General observations from the study: Totalled public TCR beta family frequency picked out people who carried CMV plus the relevant HLA.

TCRdb recomputed calls from the reads with MiXCR, one row per CDR3 protein. This sample has some 180,000 distinct CDR3 sequences, with approximately 18% found just once. Points on this clonotype: The antigen is undetermined.

This clonotype was obtained from a human donor in good health (CMV status not recorded). Some clones in this sample may be carry-over from other donors' samples. The material sequenced was CD8+ T cells from PBMCs.

The CDR3: CASRPPRTQGEKLFF. CDR3 bases: TGTGCCAGCAGACCACCCCGGACTCAGGGTGAAAAACTGTTTTTT. V is TRBV28 and J is TRBJ1-4, with D perhaps matching TRBD1 (5 bases). The CDR3 extends over 15 amino acids. Germline V gives CDR1 MDHEN, CDR2 SYDVKM. The V gene lost 6 bases and the J gene lost 7 bases, with 18 bases spanning the gap.